These 16 T cell receptor beta chains were sequenced from one sample in a study of technical replicates of blood from several donors. Profiling relied on immunoSEQ multiplex PCR, and the TCRdb table lists in-frame clones only, not all of them. Here the sample spans 62,000 or so clones, 70% to 90% being singletons. The source material was PBMCs. All receptors come from a human donor in good health. Some clones in this sample may be carry-over from other donors' samples.

The rearrangement uses TRBV13 and TRBJ2-7; 12 nucleotides agree with TRBD2. The germline V gene has CDR1 PRHDT and CDR2 FYEKMQ (reference sequence). V shed 0 bases and J 1 base; nucleotides not matched to a gene: 10. The CDR3 extends over 19 amino acids. The CDR3 bases are TGTGCCAGCAGCTTAGGCTTCGCTAGCGGGGGGGCAAAATCCTACGAGCAGTACTTC. Amino acid sequence: CASSLGFASGGAKSYEQYF.

The chain joins TRBV6-6 to TRBJ2-7; D perhaps matches TRBD1 (6 bases). The CDR3 is 16 residues long. Germline CDR1 is MNHNY and CDR2 is SVGAGI (reference sequence). V lost 0 bases, J lost 6 bases, and 18 bases lay in between. This CDR3 reads CASSYSTTRGRVEQYF. CDR3 DNA sequence: TGTGCCAGCAGTTACTCGACTACCAGGGGTCGGGTCGAGCAGTACTTC.

The chain has TRBV6-5 and TRBJ2-1; TRBD2 aligns across 12 bases. Trimming cost V 5 bases and J 9 bases; bases outside gene matches: 8. The CDR3 totals 15 residues. CDR1 and CDR2 (germline): MNHEY, SVGAGI. CDR3 DNA sequence: TGTGCCAGCAGTACCCGTCTAGCGGGAGGGAGTGAGCAGTTCTTC. It encodes CASSTRLAGGSEQFF.

The chain links TRBV5-1 to TRBJ1-1; the D gene is possibly TRBD1 (5 bases). Germline V CDR1 and CDR2: SGHRS, YFSETQ. This CDR3 comprises 14 residues. V was pared by 0 bases and J by 5 bases, with 11 bases between. CDR3 loop: CASSLAGGETEAFF. In DNA, the CDR3 is TGCGCCAGCAGCTTGGCGGGGGGGGAAACTGAAGCTTTCTTT.

Here the CDR3 DNA reads TGTGCCAGCAGCCGCGATAGGAACACTGAAGCTTTCTTT. Translating gives CASSRDRNTEAFF. The rearrangement links TRBV7-8 to TRBJ1-1; D unresolved. The V end lost 5 bases, the J end lost 1 base, and 8 bases lay between the germline ends. Germline CDR1 reads SGHVS; CDR2 reads FQNEAQ. The CDR3 contains 13 residues.

The V and J genes are TRBV6-5 and TRBJ2-1; a possible D gene is TRBD2 (5 bases). The CDR3 loop spans 15 amino acids. Germline lookup yields CDR1 MNHEY and CDR2 SVGAGI. V lost 0 bases and J lost 6, with 12 bases in between. The CDR3 DNA follows: TGTGCCAGCAGTTACTCGAGGGATCGGGTCAATGAGCAGTTCTTC. Its protein is CASSYSRDRVNEQFF.

Remarks on this clone: Additional DNA sequences in this sample encode the identical CDR3. This chain connects TRBV6-5 to TRBJ2-5; 8 nucleotides align to TRBD2. J gave up 4 bases and V 4 bases, and 2 bases lay outside the gene matches. This CDR3 spans 13 amino acids. In germline, CDR1 is MNHEY, CDR2 SVGAGI. The CDR3 loop reads CASSSRGGETQYF. The CDR3 nucleotides read TGTGCCAGCAGTTCCCGGGGGGGAGAGACCCAGTACTTC.

This chain links TRBV19 with TRBJ1-1, with a tentative D call TRBD1 (6 bases). The CDR3 sequence is 16 residues long. Trimming shortened V by 4 bases and J by 1 base, and 16 bases separated the two germline ends. From germline, CDR1 is LNHDA and CDR2 SQIVND (reference sequence). CDR3 amino acids: CASSTLQGAENTEAFF. The CDR3 DNA sequence: TGTGCCAGTAGTACACTACAGGGCGCGGAGAACACTGAAGCTTTCTTT.

This clone was observed a few times. V and J are TRBV2 and TRBJ2-5; no firm D call. The germline V gene has CDR1 SNHLY and CDR2 FYNNEI. Trimming left V 6 bases short and J 2 bases short, with 10 bases between. CDR3 length: 13 residues. The CDR3 DNA reads TGTGCCAGCAGATCACCCCTACAAGAGACCCAGTACTTC. Its translation: CASRSPLQETQYF.

The chain uses TRBV30 and TRBJ1-1, with a possible D match to TRBD1 (6 bases). Deletions cut 0 bases from V and 7 bases from J, with 15 bases between. Germline CDR1 is GTSNPN and CDR2 is SVGIG (reference sequence). CDR3 size: 14 residues. The CDR3 reads CAWSVRGGLIEAFF. In nucleotides, the CDR3 is TGTGCCTGGAGTGTACGGGGGGGGCTGATTGAAGCTTTCTTT.

The CDR3 nucleotides are TGTGCCAGCAGCCCCCCCAGCGGGGGGGTTGGTGAGCAGTTCTTC. As protein: CASSPPSGGVGEQFF. The chain is built from TRBV4-2 and TRBJ2-1, with TRBD2 matching 10 bases. Trimming took 4 bases from V and 9 from J; bases not matched to a gene: 9. Germline values: CDR1 LGHNA, CDR2 YNFKEQ. The CDR3 totals 15 residues.

The V gene is TRBV4-2, the J gene TRBJ2-1, with no clear D. Germline CDR1 is LGHNA and CDR2 is YNFKEQ. The CDR3 covers 18 residues. V dropped 1 base and J dropped 0 bases, with 16 bases sitting between them. CDR3 DNA: TGTGCCAGCAGCCAAGGGCTTGGGCCAAGCACCTCCTACAATGAGCAGTTCTTC. As protein: CASSQGLGPSTSYNEQFF.

This chain joins TRBV25-1 and TRBJ2-2; 13 nucleotides agree with TRBD2. The germline V gene has CDR1 MGHDK and CDR2 SYGVNS. This CDR3 has 18 residues. With V trimmed by 8 bases and J by 3 bases, 12 bases remained unmatched. In DNA, the CDR3 is TGTGCCAGCGCCGGATACGGACTAGCGGGAGCCGACACCGGGGAGCTGTTTTTT. Its protein is CASAGYGLAGADTGELFF.

Written as DNA, the CDR3 is TGTGCCAGCAGCTTAGCTACGGGTGCGACTAGCGGACTTTCCTACGAGCAGTACTTC. It translates to CASSLATGATSGLSYEQYF. This sequence joins TRBV7-9 and TRBJ2-7; 9 bases align to TRBD2. CDR1 and CDR2 (germline): SEHNR, FQNEAQ (reference sequence). With V trimmed by 0 bases and J by 1 base, 13 bases remained unmatched. The CDR3 runs to 19 residues.

Written as DNA, the CDR3 is TGTGCCTGGAGCCCTCTAGCGGGAGTCTCCTACGAGCAGTACTTC. This gives the protein CAWSPLAGVSYEQYF. This chain links TRBV30 with TRBJ2-7; the match to TRBD2 covers 10 bases. The CDR3 sequence is 15 residues long. V shed 3 bases and J 0 bases; nucleotides not matched to a gene: 5. In germline, CDR1 is GTSNPN, CDR2 SVGIG (reference sequence).

This clone has only a few counts. This sequence joins TRBV5-6 and TRBJ1-2; 7 nucleotides match TRBD1. CDR1 and CDR2 (germline): SGHDT, YYEEEE. The CDR3 is 14 residues long. Unmatched junction bases numbered 5, after V lost 2 bases and J lost 4 bases. CDR3 sequence: CASSLLGGGYGYTF. CDR3 coding DNA: TGTGCCAGCAGCTTACTAGGGGGCGGCTATGGCTACACCTTC.